The 26 T cell receptor beta chains below all came from one sample that was sequenced in a study of blood T cells in healthy people across ages. Next came a second PCR, run for about 6 to 12 cycles, which used a sample-barcoded 5' primer along with a J-beta primer mix. TCRdb re-analysed the 5' RACE reads in MiXCR, keeping a single row per CDR3 protein. The sample lists approximately 880,000 distinct CDR3 sequences, roughly 48% occurring once. The sample taken for sequencing was blood. The receptors originated from a man aged 30-40 years in good health.

In this sample, this clonotype turned up once. One end of the junction fails to match germline, which may point to a read error. The chain joins TRBV5-1 to TRBJ2-5, with D tentatively TRBD1 or TRBD2 (5 bases each). CDR3 length: 15 amino acids. Germline V gene sequence: CDR1 SGHRS, CDR2 YFSETQ. CDR3 sequence (DNA): TGCGCCGGCAGCTTGGATGGGGGTGGCCAAGAGACCCAGTACTTC. This translates into CAGSLDGGGQETQYF.

This clonotype was detected once. The genes are TRBV3-1 and TRBJ1-4; the D is unclear. CDR1 is LGHDT and CDR2 is YNNKEL in the germline V gene (reference sequence). The V end lost 0 bases, the J end lost 8 bases, and 4 bases lay between the germline ends. The CDR3 has 12 residues. The CDR3, as DNA: TGTGCCAGCAGCCAAGATTGGGAAAAACTGTTTTTT. Translation gives CASSQDWEKLFF.

The chain joins TRBV20-1 to TRBJ2-7; 12 bases fit TRBD2. The germline gives CDR1 DFQATT, CDR2 SNEGSKA (reference sequence). V lost 6 bases, J lost 3 bases, and 9 bases stayed unmatched. The CDR3 extends over 15 amino acids. The CDR3 loop is CSARPLAGGLYEQYF. As DNA, the CDR3 is TGCAGTGCAAGACCACTAGCGGGGGGCCTCTACGAGCAGTACTTC.

In this sample, this clonotype turned up many times. The chain joins TRBV6-2 or TRBV6-3 to TRBJ1-2, with D perhaps TRBD1 (5 bases). The CDR3 extends over 14 amino acids. V shed 2 bases and J shed 4 bases, with 11 bases lying between them. CDR1 MNHEY and CDR2 SVGEGT come from the germline V gene. The CDR3 spells CASSYGREAYGYTF. CDR3 DNA sequence: TGTGCCAGCAGTTACGGCAGGGAGGCCTATGGCTACACCTTC.

The J gene is TRBJ2-2, the V gene TRBV6-4; D could derive from TRBD1 or TRBD2 (5 bases each). Germline V CDR1 and CDR2: MRHNA, SNTAGT. The V and J ends lost 4 bases and 5 bases respectively, with 8 bases between them. CDR3 length: 13 residues. CDR3 amino acids: CASSGDGTGELFF. DNA for the CDR3: TGTGCCAGCAGTGGGGACGGAACCGGGGAGCTGTTTTTT.

This rearrangement joins TRBV20-1 to TRBJ1-5, with 7 bases identical to TRBD1. The length of the CDR3 is 14 residues. Germline CDR1 is DFQATT and CDR2 is SNEGSKA (reference sequence). J gave up 3 bases and V 5 bases, and 7 bases lay outside the gene matches. Here the CDR3 DNA reads TGCAGTGCTCTAGACAGGGACGTCAATCAGCCCCAGCATTTT. Amino acids: CSALDRDVNQPQHF.

A few counts support this clonotype. The chain combines TRBV7-2 with TRBJ1-2; weak D call: TRBD1 (6 bases). V shed 5 bases and J shed 8 bases, with 15 bases lying between them. CDR1 and CDR2 (germline): SGHTA, FQGNSA. The CDR3 is 13 residues long. The CDR3 coding sequence is TGTGCCAGCAGCCCTAGTAGGACAGACGGCTACACCTTC. Encoded protein: CASSPSRTDGYTF.

The chain recombines TRBV4-1 with TRBJ2-7, with 7 nucleotides matching TRBD1. The J call is uncertain, as TRBJ2-5 better fits the DNA end. The germline V gene has CDR1 MGHRA and CDR2 YSYEKL. The CDR3 sequence is 16 residues long. CDR3 bases: TGCGCCAGCAGCCAAGGGCGACAGGGTCTGTGGGAGACCCAGTACTTC. Residues: CASSQGRQGLWETQYF.

This clonotype was found a few times. The rearrangement uses TRBV5-1 and TRBJ2-1, with D tentatively TRBD2 (5 bases). Germline V gene sequence: CDR1 SGHRS, CDR2 YFSETQ. The CDR3 covers 14 residues. V was cut by 5 bases and J by 5 bases, with 14 bases left in between. The DNA for the CDR3 is TGCGCCAGCAGGGAGGTCGGCAGCCACAATGAGCAGTTCTTC. Translating gives CASREVGSHNEQFF.

This chain connects TRBV3-1 to TRBJ1-3; possibly TRBD1 for D (5 bases). The CDR3 runs 15 residues. Germline CDR1 reads LGHDT; CDR2 reads YNNKEL (reference sequence). Trimming removed 3 bases from V and 4 bases from J, with 13 bases in between. The DNA for the CDR3 is TGTGCCAGCAGCCAGCGGACATCGGGAGGAAACACCATATATTTT. Encoded protein: CASSQRTSGGNTIYF. Based on the CDR3 plus reference TRBV3-1 and TRBJ1-3, the full variable domain is DTAVSQTPKYLVTQMGNDKSIKCEQNLGHDTMYWYKQDSKKFLKIMFSYNNKELIINETVPNRFSPKSPDKAHLNLHINSLELGDSAVYFCASSQRTSGGNTIYFGEGSWLTVV.

This clonotype appeared a few times. The rearrangement uses TRBV3-1 and TRBJ2-7; 9 nucleotides line up with TRBD2. V lost 2 bases to trimming and J lost 2 bases; unmatched junction nucleotides: 4. This CDR3 contains 15 residues. Germline V gene sequence: CDR1 LGHDT, CDR2 YNNKEL (reference sequence). CDR3 loop: CASSQLAGSTYEQYF. In DNA, the CDR3 is TGTGCCAGCAGCCAACTAGCGGGGAGCACCTACGAGCAGTACTTC.

The CDR3 here is CSADSRAYEQYF. CDR3 DNA: TGCAGTGCAGACAGCAGGGCCTACGAGCAGTACTTC. The chain has TRBV20-1 and TRBJ2-7; D possibly corresponds to TRBD1 (5 bases). Trimming removed 6 bases at V and 2 bases at J, with 11 bases between. Germline V CDR1 and CDR2: DFQATT, SNEGSKA (reference sequence). The CDR3 sequence is 12 residues long.

Details on this clonotype: A junction end diverges from the germline sequence, so it may reflect a read error. The chain combines TRBV12-3 or TRBV12-4 with TRBJ2-7; D gene ambiguous. CDR3 length equals 11 residues. The CDR3 DNA follows: TGTGCCAGCGGATTCATGGACGAGCGGTACTTC. Its protein product is CASGFMDERYF.

This clonotype was observed a handful of times. The chain links TRBV5-1 to TRBJ2-3, with D perhaps matching TRBD2 (7 bases). The CDR3 covers 14 residues. V was cut by 5 bases and J by 4 bases, with 14 bases left in between. The germline CDR1 and CDR2 sequences are SGHRS and YFSETQ. CDR3 protein: CASSRGGRPDTQYF. CDR3 bases: TGCGCCAGCAGTAGGGGGGGTCGCCCAGATACGCAGTATTTT.

The chain links TRBV4-2 to TRBJ2-7; D ambiguous. CDR3 length equals 11 residues. The V gene's germline CDR1 is LGHNA and CDR2 YNFKEQ. V lost 8 bases, J lost 2 bases, and 7 bases lay in between. The CDR3 protein is CASAGPYEQYF. The CDR3 DNA follows: TGTGCCAGCGCAGGACCCTACGAGCAGTACTTC.

The chain links TRBV11-2 to TRBJ2-5, with D perhaps TRBD2 (5 bases). This CDR3 is 11 amino acids long. The V end was cut by 5 bases, the J end by 11 bases, with 12 bases between. The V gene's germline CDR1 is SGHAT and CDR2 FQNNGV. The CDR3 loop reads CASSPLWEQYF. CDR3 bases: TGTGCCAGCAGCCCCCTCTGGGAGCAGTACTTC.

This clonotype was counted a few times. The rearrangement joins TRBV29-1 to TRBJ1-2; TRBD1 aligns across 7 bases. The CDR3 is made up of 13 amino acids. V gave up 6 bases and J gave up 4 bases; unmatched junction bases: 8. Germline values: CDR1 SQVTM, CDR2 ANQGSEA. DNA for the CDR3: TGCAGCGTCAGACAGGGCCTAGGCTATGGCTACACCTTC. Translating it yields CSVRQGLGYGYTF.

The chain recombines TRBV29-1 with TRBJ1-4, with D hard to call. V was cut by 4 bases and J by 4 bases, with 4 bases left in between. Germline CDR1 SQVTM, CDR2 ANQGSEA. The CDR3 spans 11 residues. As DNA, the CDR3 is TGCAGCGTTGGCGTTAATGAAAAACTGTTTTTT. It translates to CSVGVNEKLFF.

The chain couples TRBV5-1 to TRBJ1-2; 7 positions agree with TRBD1. Losses at the gene ends were 4 bases for V and 0 bases for J; bases not matched to a gene: 6. This CDR3 contains 15 residues. Looked up from germline, CDR1 is SGHRS and CDR2 is YFSETQ. The CDR3 loop is CASSKGQPSNYGYTF. The CDR3 coding sequence is TGCGCCAGCAGCAAGGGACAGCCATCTAACTATGGCTACACCTTC.

The rearrangement uses TRBV3-1 and TRBJ2-3; 8 nucleotides match TRBD2. The CDR3 covers 15 residues. Trimming removed 4 bases from V and 4 bases from J; junction bases left unmatched: 7. CDR1 LGHDT and CDR2 YNNKEL come from the germline V gene (reference sequence). Here the CDR3 DNA reads TGTGCCAGCAGCCCCCAGGGACTAGGCCCAGATACGCAGTATTTT. It translates to CASSPQGLGPDTQYF.

The chain recombines TRBV5-1 with TRBJ2-3, with 7 bases identical to TRBD1. The CDR3 has 15 residues. V dropped 0 bases and J dropped 5; count of bases not matched to a gene: 6. CDR1 SGHRS and CDR2 YFSETQ come from the germline V gene. The CDR3 region is CASSLEQGLVDTQYF. In DNA form, the CDR3 reads TGCGCCAGCAGCTTGGAACAGGGGCTTGTAGATACGCAGTATTTT.

This clonotype was seen a few times. The V gene is TRBV12-3 or TRBV12-4, the J gene TRBJ1-1; a weak D match, TRBD1 (5 bases). The CDR3 extends over 14 amino acids. V was clipped by 8 bases and J by 4 bases, with 17 bases between them. DNA for the CDR3: TGTGCCAGCCCTGCCGAACGGGGCAGCACTGAAGCTTTCTTT. Translated: CASPAERGSTEAFF.

This chain links TRBV14 with TRBJ1-2; D unclear. The germline CDR1 and CDR2 sequences are SGHDN and FVKESK. Deletions cut 1 base from V and 5 bases from J, with 11 bases between. The CDR3 runs 14 residues. The CDR3 loop is CASSQVSSGYGYTF. CDR3 nucleotides: TGTGCCAGCAGCCAAGTTTCCTCCGGGTATGGCTACACCTTC.

The sample holds a few counts of this clonotype. The chain carries TRBV6-2 or TRBV6-3 and TRBJ2-5, with no clear D. The end of the DNA aligns better with TRBJ2-7, so the J call may be wrong. The CDR3 runs to 13 residues. Germline-derived CDR1 and CDR2 are MNHEY and SVGEGT. CDR3: CASSYPSTYEQYF. In nucleotides, the CDR3 is TGTGCCAGCAGTTACCCAAGCACCTACGAGCAGTACTTC.

The rearrangement links TRBV3-1 to TRBJ1-1; D remains ambiguous. Trimming removed 2 bases from V and 5 bases from J, with 6 bases in between. CDR3 length equals 12 residues. The germline CDR1 and CDR2 sequences are LGHDT and YNNKEL (reference sequence). In DNA form, the CDR3 reads TGTGCCAGCAGCCAAAGTCGAACTGAAGCTTTCTTT. Its protein is CASSQSRTEAFF. The whole variable domain, remainder taken from reference TRBV3-1 and TRBJ1-1, is DTAVSQTPKYLVTQMGNDKSIKCEQNLGHDTMYWYKQDSKKFLKIMFSYNNKELIINETVPNRFSPKSPDKAHLNLHINSLELGDSAVYFCASSQSRTEAFFGQGTRLTVV.

This clonotype occurred many times. DNA for the CDR3: TGTGCCAGCAGTCAACCCCCAGGGGGAGGGACGCAGTATTTT. Encoded protein: CASSQPPGGGTQYF. V is TRBV6-2 or TRBV6-3 and J is TRBJ2-3, with D tentatively TRBD1 or TRBD2 (7 bases each). Germline-derived CDR1 and CDR2 are MNHEY and SVGEGT. The V end was cut by 5 bases, the J end by 9 bases, with 18 bases between. There are 14 residues in the CDR3.